The entry below gives a single T cell receptor (beta chain) sequence along with its context. Its antigen is currently unknown. These data belong to a study of tumor-infiltrating lymphocytes in primary liver carcinoma. Trimming cost V 4 bases and J 2 bases, with 18 bases left between them. CDR1 is SQVTM and CDR2 is ANQGSEA in the germline V gene. The length of the CDR3 is 15 residues. Bulk tissue was left unsorted, and RNA and DNA were co-extracted from 20-30 mg of it. Resecting the tumor surgically was how the patients' primary liver carcinoma was treated. Histology found more than 80% viable tumor cells per sample. TCR beta cDNA was prepared out of roughly 0.5 ug total RNA by means of a constant-region primer. Three rounds of nested multiplex PCR with slightly modified ARM-PCR produced TCR beta libraries. Amplification in the first two PCR rounds was performed using TRBV1-TRBV30 forward primers and a C-beta reverse primer for 10 cycles each. TCRdb itself ran the multiplex PCR reads through MiXCR, one entry per CDR3 protein. The sample lists about 78,000 distinct CDR3 sequences; around 75% were seen once.

Study-wide results and limits: Pairs comparing tumor with adjacent tissue or blood overlapped less than pairs drawn from tumor regions. Blood had a significantly lower top-250-clone fraction than tumors did (p = 0.039).

The V call is TRBV29-1, the J call TRBJ2-7, with D possibly matching TRBD1 (5 bases). Sequences were obtained from liver tumor tissue from sampling region 4. Indicated subset: tumor region T4, right-lateral pole. The source of this sequence is a woman aged 55-75 years with primary liver carcinoma and hepatitis B virus infection. The CDR3 loop is CSVVPVAGRTYEQYF. DNA of the CDR3: TGCAGCGTTGTTCCAGTGGCAGGGCGTACCTACGAGCAGTACTTC.